The 26 T cell receptor beta chains listed next were all sequenced from one sample in a study of T-cell reconstitution after alpha-beta-depleted transplantation in children (dated by TCRdb to the mid-2010s). The library was generated by PCR. Sequencing was performed on an Illumina HiSeq 2500. Molecular barcoding was employed in the preparation of TCR libraries, with unique molecular identifiers being used to normalize TCRbeta repertoire quantification. TCRdb took the public reads, trimmed them with fastp at Q25, ran MiXCR for clone calling and kept in-frame beta chains. Records with the same CDR3 protein are collapsed into one entry carrying the most frequent genes and DNA. For this sample the table gives roughly 500,000 distinct CDR3 sequences, of which about 12% were detected only once. The ten largest clones take up 5% to 6% of the sample. Source: PBMCs from the stem cell graft donor, taken from the stem cell graft. The receptor set was obtained from a human donor who donated a stem cell graft to a child with combined immunodeficiency.

This clonotype was seen only a few times. The chain is built from TRBV7-9 and TRBJ2-7; a possible D gene is TRBD1 (6 bases). Germline CDR1 SEHNR, CDR2 FQNEAQ (reference sequence). V lost 6 bases, J lost 1 base, and 13 bases lay in between. This CDR3 is 14 amino acids long. Here the CDR3 DNA reads TGTGCCAGCAGGCAGGGGACCTGGTCCTACGAGCAGTACTTC. Translating it yields CASRQGTWSYEQYF.

This clonotype has more than one count but fewer than ten. The J gene is TRBJ2-7, the V gene TRBV9; maybe TRBD2 (6 bases). Germline assignment: CDR1 SGDLS and CDR2 YYNGEE. V lost 0 bases, J lost 6 bases, and 13 bases lay in between. The CDR3 is 14 amino acids. CDR3 residues: CASSVAREGGEQYF. The CDR3 DNA reads as TGTGCCAGCAGCGTAGCTCGTGAGGGAGGCGAGCAGTACTTC. Looking up the rest from reference TRBV9 and TRBJ2-7 gives the full variable domain: DSGVTQTPKHLITATGQRVTLRCSPRSGDLSVYWYQQSLDQGLQFLIQYYNGEERAKGNILERFSAQQFPDLHSELNLSSLELGDSALYFCASSVAREGGEQYFGPGTRLTVT.

This chain connects TRBV6-2 or TRBV6-3 to TRBJ2-7, with TRBD2 as a possible D gene (6 bases). V lost 0 bases, J lost 6 bases, and 15 bases lay in between. The CDR3 contains 15 residues. CDR1 and CDR2 from the germline V gene are MNHEY and SVGEGT. The CDR3 region has the DNA TGTGCCAGCAGTTACTCGAATTACGGGGGAACCGAGCAGTACTTC. This translates into CASSYSNYGGTEQYF.

This clonotype was picked up a small number of times. The V gene is TRBV7-2, the J gene TRBJ2-4; 9 bases map to TRBD2. The CDR3 runs to 15 residues. V shed 5 bases, J shed 4 bases, and the junction held 6 bases outside the gene matches. The V gene's germline CDR1 is SGHTA and CDR2 FQGNSA. The chain's CDR3 is CASSPRTSEKNIQYF. DNA of the CDR3: TGTGCCAGCAGCCCGAGGACTAGCGAAAAAAACATTCAGTACTTC.

This clonotype was detected only a few times. J is TRBJ2-7 and V is TRBV12-3 or TRBV12-4, with 14 bases fitting TRBD2. The CDR3 consists of 16 residues. Trimming cost V 4 bases and J 4 bases; bases outside gene matches: 6. The CDR3 nucleotides are TGTGCCAGCAGTTCAGCCGGGACTAGCGGGAGTTACGAGCAGTACTTC. Protein product: CASSSAGTSGSYEQYF.

This clonotype was seen a handful of times. This chain joins TRBV20-1 and TRBJ1-6, with a tentative D call TRBD1 (6 bases). CDR1 is DFQATT and CDR2 is SNEGSKA in the germline V gene (reference sequence). The V and J ends lost 4 bases and 9 bases respectively, with 19 bases between them. The CDR3 has 15 amino acids. CDR3 protein: CSAILRRGASSPLHF. The CDR3 DNA is TGCAGTGCTATTTTAAGGAGGGGGGCATCTTCACCCCTCCACTTT.

V and J are TRBV6-2 or TRBV6-3 and TRBJ2-3; TRBD1 agrees at 10 bases. Losses at the gene ends were 2 bases for V and 6 bases for J; bases not matched to a gene: 5. CDR1 and CDR2 (germline): MNHEY, SVGEGT. This CDR3 is built from 15 residues. The CDR3 nucleotides are TGTGCCAGCAGTTACCCGGTGGGACAGGGGGATACGCAGTATTTT. Translated, it gives CASSYPVGQGDTQYF.

The CDR3 loop is CATSDYGKNYNEQFF. The CDR3 nucleotides are TGTGCCACCAGTGATTATGGCAAAAATTACAATGAGCAGTTCTTC. The gene calls are TRBV24-1 and TRBJ2-1; no definite D call. The CDR3 spans 15 residues. Trimming cost V 2 bases and J 4 bases, with 11 bases left between them. The germline V gene has CDR1 KGHDR and CDR2 SFDVKD.

This clonotype has more than one count but fewer than ten. V and J are TRBV20-1 and TRBJ2-3; no reliable D call. Trimming stripped 2 bases from V and 3 bases from J, with 12 bases between. Germline V gene lookup returns CDR1 DFQATT and CDR2 SNEGSKA (reference sequence). The CDR3 loop spans 14 amino acids. DNA for the CDR3: TGCAGTGCTAGAATCGAGGCGTGGACAGATACGCAGTATTTT. Amino acids: CSARIEAWTDTQYF.

This clonotype showed up just a few times. The chain uses TRBV10-3 and TRBJ1-1, with a possible D match to TRBD1 (5 bases). This CDR3 is built from 12 residues. Per germline, CDR1 ENHRY and CDR2 SYGVKD. The DNA of the CDR3 is TGTGCGAGCCAGGGAGGGGATACTGAAGCTTTCTTT. Translated: CASQGGDTEAFF.

The rearrangement joins TRBV4-3 to TRBJ1-3; no definite D call. The CDR3 has 17 residues. Germline CDR1 LGHNA, CDR2 YSLEER. Trimming took 0 bases from V and 1 from J, leaving 13 bases between them. The CDR3 loop is CASSQDRRPWSGNTIYF. CDR3 coding DNA: TGCGCCAGCAGCCAAGATAGAAGACCCTGGTCTGGAAACACCATATATTTT.

This clonotype has only a few counts. The chain combines TRBV5-5 with TRBJ1-1, with a tentative D call TRBD1 (6 bases). Germline CDR1 and CDR2: SGHKS and YYEKEE (reference sequence). The CDR3 totals 15 residues. V shed 2 bases and J shed 1 base, with 12 bases lying between them. The CDR3 loop is CASSLTGPENTEAFF. CDR3 bases: TGTGCCAGCAGCTTAACAGGGCCGGAGAACACTGAAGCTTTCTTT.

There are a few counts of this clonotype. This chain uses TRBV7-9 with TRBJ2-2, with a tentative D call TRBD2 (5 bases). The CDR3 extends over 13 amino acids. Germline loops: CDR1 SEHNR, CDR2 FQNEAQ (reference sequence). V was pared by 4 bases and J by 10 bases, with 13 bases between. The CDR3: CASSSKGGSELFF. The CDR3 coding sequence is TGTGCCAGCAGCTCCAAAGGAGGTTCGGAGCTGTTTTTT.

This clonotype showed up just a few times. The chain has TRBV25-1 and TRBJ1-1; D is unclear. The CDR3 extends over 13 amino acids. Trimming took off 4 bases at V and 1 base at J, with 7 bases between the two ends. Germline V lookup: CDR1 MGHDK, CDR2 SYGVNS. The CDR3 DNA reads TGTGCCAGCAGTGGTTTGACGAACACTGAAGCTTTCTTT. As protein: CASSGLTNTEAFF.

This clonotype was counted at least ten times. The J gene is TRBJ2-5, the V gene TRBV2, with 9 nucleotides matching TRBD1. CDR3 size: 15 residues. V was pared by 4 bases and J by 2 bases, with 5 bases of the junction left unmatched. In germline, CDR1 is SNHLY, CDR2 FYNNEI. This CDR3 reads CASSGTGDLQETQYF. The CDR3 region has the DNA TGTGCCAGCAGTGGGACAGGGGACCTACAAGAGACCCAGTACTTC.

The rearrangement uses TRBV4-3 and TRBJ2-7, with D possibly called TRBD1 or TRBD2 (5 bases each). CDR1 and CDR2 (germline): LGHNA, YSLEER. There are 15 residues in the CDR3. V lost 4 bases to trimming and J lost 1 base, with 14 bases between them. For the CDR3, the DNA is TGCGCCAGCAGCCCCGCGTGGGACGATTCCTACGAGCAGTACTTC. This gives the protein CASSPAWDDSYEQYF.

The chain has TRBV11-2 and TRBJ2-3; 8 nucleotides align to TRBD2. This CDR3 spans 18 amino acids. Looked up from germline, CDR1 is SGHAT and CDR2 is FQNNGV. Losses at the gene ends were 1 base for V and 0 bases for J; bases not matched to a gene: 9. The CDR3, as DNA: TGTGCCAGCAGCTTAGTTACCCCACTAGCGGAGAGCACAGATACGCAGTATTTT. It is translated as CASSLVTPLAESTDTQYF.

The V gene is TRBV9, the J gene TRBJ2-7; 8 bases agree with TRBD2. Germline CDR1 reads SGDLS; CDR2 reads YYNGEE. CDR3 length: 14 residues. V lost 3 bases to trimming and J lost 5 bases; unmatched junction nucleotides: 7. As DNA, the CDR3 is TGTGCCAGCAGCGGACGGGGGGGGAGGAACGAGCAGTACTTC. This encodes CASSGRGGRNEQYF.

V and J are TRBV11-3 and TRBJ2-1; tentatively, D is TRBD2 (5 bases). CDR1 is SGHNT, CDR2 YENEEA, per germline. This CDR3 region has 16 residues. V shed 1 base and J shed 5 bases, with 15 bases lying between them. This CDR3 reads CASSLGSDSNNNEQFF. The CDR3 DNA sequence: TGTGCCAGCAGCTTAGGTTCGGACTCAAATAACAATGAGCAGTTCTTC.

The chain is built from TRBV5-8 and TRBJ2-7, with D tentatively TRBD1 or TRBD2 (6 bases each). CDR1 is SGHTS, CDR2 YDEGEE, per germline. With 1 base removed from V and 5 bases from J, the gap between germline ends came to 13 bases. This CDR3 contains 14 residues. The CDR3, as DNA: TGTGCCAGCAGCTTGTACGGGGGCGTGGACGAGCAGTACTTC. Translation gives CASSLYGGVDEQYF.

This clonotype was detected ten times or more. The chain uses TRBV4-2 and TRBJ2-5, with D perhaps TRBD2 (6 bases). V was trimmed by 0 bases and J by 5 bases, leaving 7 bases between them. CDR1 and CDR2 from the germline V gene are LGHNA and YNFKEQ. CDR3 size: 13 residues. In nucleotides, the CDR3 is TGTGCCAGCAGCCAAGAAGGAGGGGAGACCCAGTACTTC. This codes for CASSQEGGETQYF.

This clonotype was seen repeatedly, ten times or more. This chain links TRBV5-5 with TRBJ2-7, with TRBD1 matching 7 bases. The CDR3 is 16 amino acids. V trimming: 6 bases; J trimming: 3 bases; junction bases outside the gene matches: 15. Germline CDR1 reads SGHKS; CDR2 reads YYEKEE (reference sequence). The CDR3 spells CASTLAPGTENYEQYF. CDR3 sequence (DNA): TGTGCCAGCACCCTGGCCCCCGGGACAGAAAACTACGAGCAGTACTTC.

The V call is TRBV30, the J call TRBJ2-1; unclear D gene. V lost 4 bases to trimming and J lost 6 bases, with 7 bases between them. This CDR3 has 11 amino acids. The germline CDR1 and CDR2 sequences are GTSNPN and SVGIG (reference sequence). The CDR3 protein is CAWTFGNEQFF. The DNA for the CDR3 is TGTGCCTGGACCTTTGGCAATGAGCAGTTCTTC.

J is TRBJ1-6 and V is TRBV18; D is perhaps TRBD1 (6 bases). Germline V gene sequence: CDR1 KGHSH, CDR2 LQKENI. The CDR3 length is 13 residues. V lost 3 bases, J lost 7 bases, and 7 bases lay in between. CDR3 DNA: TGTGCCAGCTCACCCGGACAGAATTCACCCCTCCACTTT. Translated: CASSPGQNSPLHF.

This clonotype was observed a handful of times. The V and J genes are TRBV7-3 and TRBJ1-1; 10 bases fit TRBD1. This CDR3 comprises 15 residues. Germline CDR1 and CDR2: SGHTA and FQGTGA. V shed 6 bases, J shed 4 bases, and the junction held 8 bases outside the gene matches. The CDR3 DNA follows: TGTGCCAGCAGACCGACCGGGACAGGGGCCACTGAAGCTTTCTTT. Translation: CASRPTGTGATEAFF.

In its sample, this clonotype was seen many times. The chain combines TRBV2 with TRBJ2-7, with D tentatively TRBD2 (6 bases). CDR3 length: 14 amino acids. Trimming shortened V by 5 bases and J by 2 bases, and 13 bases separated the two germline ends. Per germline, CDR1 SNHLY and CDR2 FYNNEI. CDR3: CASSPDPGAYEQYF. In DNA, the CDR3 is TGTGCCAGCAGTCCTGATCCGGGGGCCTACGAGCAGTACTTC.